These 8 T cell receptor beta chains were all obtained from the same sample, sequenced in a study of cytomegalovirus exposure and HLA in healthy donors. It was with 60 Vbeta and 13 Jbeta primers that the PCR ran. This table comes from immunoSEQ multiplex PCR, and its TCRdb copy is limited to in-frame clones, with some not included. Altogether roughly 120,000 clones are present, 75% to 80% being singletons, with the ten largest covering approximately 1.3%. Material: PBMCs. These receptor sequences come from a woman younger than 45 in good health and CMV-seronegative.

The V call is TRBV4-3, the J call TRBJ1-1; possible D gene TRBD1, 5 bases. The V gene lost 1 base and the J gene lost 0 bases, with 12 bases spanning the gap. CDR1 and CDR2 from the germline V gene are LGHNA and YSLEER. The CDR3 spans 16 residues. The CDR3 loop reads CASSQGWGDMNTEAFF. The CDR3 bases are TGCGCCAGCAGCCAAGGTTGGGGCGATATGAACACTGAAGCTTTCTTT.

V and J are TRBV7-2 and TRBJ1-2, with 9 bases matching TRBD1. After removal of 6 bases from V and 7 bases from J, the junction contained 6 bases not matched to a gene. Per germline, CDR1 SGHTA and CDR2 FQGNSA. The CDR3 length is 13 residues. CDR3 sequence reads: CASSSDRGSGYTF. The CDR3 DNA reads TGTGCCAGCAGTTCGGACAGGGGCAGTGGCTACACCTTC. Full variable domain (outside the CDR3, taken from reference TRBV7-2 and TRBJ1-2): GAGVSQSPSNKVTEKGKDVELRCDPISGHTALYWYRQSLGQGLEFLIYFQGNSAPDKSGLPSDRFSAERTGGSVSTLTIQRTQQEDSAVYLCASSSDRGSGYTFGSGTRLTVV.

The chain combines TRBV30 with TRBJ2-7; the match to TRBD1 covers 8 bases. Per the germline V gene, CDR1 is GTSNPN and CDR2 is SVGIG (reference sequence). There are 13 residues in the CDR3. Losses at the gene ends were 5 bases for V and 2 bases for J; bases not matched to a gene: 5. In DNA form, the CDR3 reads TGTGCCTGGGACAGGGGACTCACCTACGAGCAGTACTTC. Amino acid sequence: CAWDRGLTYEQYF.

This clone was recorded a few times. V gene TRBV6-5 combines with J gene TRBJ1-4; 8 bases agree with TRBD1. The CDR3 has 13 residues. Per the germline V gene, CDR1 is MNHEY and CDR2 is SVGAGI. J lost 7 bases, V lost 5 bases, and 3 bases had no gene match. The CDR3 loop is CASSQGAGEKLFF. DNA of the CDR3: TGTGCCAGCAGTCAGGGGGCAGGTGAAAAACTGTTTTTT.

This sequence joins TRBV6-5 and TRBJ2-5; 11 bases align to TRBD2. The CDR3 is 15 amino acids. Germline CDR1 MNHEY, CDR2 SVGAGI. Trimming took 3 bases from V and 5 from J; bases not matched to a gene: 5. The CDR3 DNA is TGTGCCAGCAGTTATAATCTAGCGGGGGGCGAGACCCAGTACTTC. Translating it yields CASSYNLAGGETQYF.

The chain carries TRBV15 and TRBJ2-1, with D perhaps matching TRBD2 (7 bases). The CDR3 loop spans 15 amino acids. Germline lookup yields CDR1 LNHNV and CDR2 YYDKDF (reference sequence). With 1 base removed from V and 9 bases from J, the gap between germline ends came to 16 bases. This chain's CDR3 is CATSRGGGDYGEQFF. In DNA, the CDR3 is TGTGCCACCAGCAGAGGAGGGGGGGACTATGGTGAGCAGTTCTTC.

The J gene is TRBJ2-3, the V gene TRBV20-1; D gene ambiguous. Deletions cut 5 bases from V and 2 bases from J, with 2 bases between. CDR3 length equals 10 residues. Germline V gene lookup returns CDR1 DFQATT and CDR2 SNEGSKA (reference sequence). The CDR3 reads CSAHTDTQYF. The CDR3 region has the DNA TGCAGTGCTCACACAGATACGCAGTATTTT.

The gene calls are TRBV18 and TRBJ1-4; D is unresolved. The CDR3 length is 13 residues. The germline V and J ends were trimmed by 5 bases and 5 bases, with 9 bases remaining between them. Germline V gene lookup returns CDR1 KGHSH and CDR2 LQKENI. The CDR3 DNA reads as TGTGCCAGCTCAACGGGGAGGAATGAAAAACTGTTTTTT. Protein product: CASSTGRNEKLFF.